This T cell receptor (beta chain) derives from a study of blood T cell repertoires in COVID-19. V lost 0 bases, J lost 7 bases, and 11 bases stayed unmatched. CDR3 length: 17 amino acids. In germline, CDR1 is LGHNA, CDR2 YSLEER. Some clones are missing from TCRdb's copy, which holds only in-frame ones; the method was immunoSEQ multiplex PCR. The table lists 430,000 or so clones, approximately 87% of them singletons. The sequence came from a woman aged 40 to 50 who had recovered from COVID-19. Sequenced input: PBMCs or T cells enriched from blood (not recorded which). This chain joins TRBV4-3 and TRBJ2-1; 8 bases line up with TRBD1. The CDR3 region has the DNA TGCGCCAGCAGCCAAGAAGGAGGCCAGGGGGCTTGGAATGAGCAGTTCTTC. Translating it yields CASSQEGGQGAWNEQFF.